This section outlines one TCR beta chain sequence together with its context. Its antigen is not identified. This record belongs to a study of T cell responses to AZD1222 COVID-19 vaccine. The study, taken as a whole, reports: Only a handful of AZD1222 recipients were seropositive at baseline. Clonal diversity was possibly underestimated, and the donors were mostly white British, with more females. Vaccine-associated CD4 TCRs spanned spike, dominant at 160-218 and 743-854. The peak T cell response came first, and repertoires were sampled only after it.

Sequencing used immunoSEQ multiplex PCR; TCRdb keeps in-frame clones, though not all of them. The sample consists of about 27,000 clones, around 92% of them appearing once. The sequence was obtained from an adult who received the AZD1222 COVID-19 vaccine. The sample was peripheral blood, taken 28 days after the second AZD1222 dose.

Written as DNA, the CDR3 is TGTGCCAGCAGCCAAGGTCCGGGACAGAAAAATGAAAAACTGTTTTTT. Protein product: CASSQGPGQKNEKLFF. The gene calls are TRBV3-1 (or the pseudogene TRBV3-2) and TRBJ1-4; 7 positions agree with TRBD1. The CDR3 is 16 amino acids. Germline values: CDR1 LGHDT, CDR2 YNNKEL (reference sequence). Unmatched junction bases numbered 7, after V lost 1 base and J lost 5 bases.